The TCR beta chain under discussion was sequenced for a study of T cells in Graves' hyperthyroidism and ophthalmopathy. Study findings and constraints: Most expanded thyroid clonotypes above 0.001 recurred in blood.

This clonotype was recorded at least ten times. The antigen remains undetermined. Pregnant or lactating patients were excluded, as were those with uncontrolled infection or other autoimmune disease. Over 8 ml fresh peripheral blood yielded the PBMCs. What was amplified from RNA transcripts were TCR beta CDR3 regions. HTBI primers were used for first-round RT-PCR of the TCR CDR3. TCRdb re-analysed the multiplex PCR reads in MiXCR, keeping a single row per CDR3 protein. The data hold 640,000 or so distinct CDR3 sequences, with roughly 14% observed a single time. Germline CDR1 is KGHSH and CDR2 is LQKENI. The germline V and J ends were trimmed by 0 bases and 5 bases, with 10 bases remaining between them. This CDR3 spans 14 amino acids.

The sequencing input was blood. This clonotype was sampled from a woman aged 40 to 55 with Graves' ophthalmopathy. V usage is TRBV18 and J usage is TRBJ2-5, with D possibly TRBD2 on 5 matching bases. As DNA, the CDR3 is TGTGCCAGCTCACCACCCTCTGGCGGGGAGACCCAGTACTTC. Its protein is CASSPPSGGETQYF.